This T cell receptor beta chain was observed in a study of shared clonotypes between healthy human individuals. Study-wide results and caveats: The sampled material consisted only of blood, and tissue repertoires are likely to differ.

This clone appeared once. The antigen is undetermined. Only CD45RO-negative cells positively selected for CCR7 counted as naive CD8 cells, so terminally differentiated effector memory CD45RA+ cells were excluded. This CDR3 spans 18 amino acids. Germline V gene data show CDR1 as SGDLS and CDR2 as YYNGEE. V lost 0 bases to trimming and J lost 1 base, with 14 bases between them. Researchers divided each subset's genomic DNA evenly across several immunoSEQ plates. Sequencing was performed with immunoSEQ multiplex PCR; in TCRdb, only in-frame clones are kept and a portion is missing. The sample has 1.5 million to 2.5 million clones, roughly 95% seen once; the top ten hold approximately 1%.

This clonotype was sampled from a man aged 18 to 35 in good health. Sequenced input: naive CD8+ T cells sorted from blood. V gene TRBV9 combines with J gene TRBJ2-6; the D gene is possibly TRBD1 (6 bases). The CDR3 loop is CASSVGRGIESGANVLTF. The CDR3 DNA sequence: TGTGCCAGCAGCGTAGGAAGGGGGATAGAGTCTGGGGCCAACGTCCTGACTTTC.